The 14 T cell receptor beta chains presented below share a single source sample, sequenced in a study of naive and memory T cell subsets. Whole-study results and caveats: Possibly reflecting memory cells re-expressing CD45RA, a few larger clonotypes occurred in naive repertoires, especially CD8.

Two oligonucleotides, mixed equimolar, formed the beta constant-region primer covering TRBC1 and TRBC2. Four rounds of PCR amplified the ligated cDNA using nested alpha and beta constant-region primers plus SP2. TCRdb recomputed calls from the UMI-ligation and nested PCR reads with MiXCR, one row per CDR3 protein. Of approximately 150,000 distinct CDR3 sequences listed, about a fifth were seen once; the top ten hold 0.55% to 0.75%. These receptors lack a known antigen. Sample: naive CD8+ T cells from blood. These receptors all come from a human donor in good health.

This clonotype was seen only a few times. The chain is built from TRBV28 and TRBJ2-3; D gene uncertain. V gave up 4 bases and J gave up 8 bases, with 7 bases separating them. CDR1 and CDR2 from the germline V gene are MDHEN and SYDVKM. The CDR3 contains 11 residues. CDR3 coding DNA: TGTGCCAGCAGTTCCCCGACTACGCAGTATTTT. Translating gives CASSSPTTQYF.

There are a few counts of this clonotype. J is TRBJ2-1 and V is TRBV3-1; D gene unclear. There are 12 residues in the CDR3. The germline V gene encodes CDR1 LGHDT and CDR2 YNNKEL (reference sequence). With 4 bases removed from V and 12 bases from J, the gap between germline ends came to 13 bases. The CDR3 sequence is CASSPPGRGQFF. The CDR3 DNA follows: TGTGCCAGCAGCCCCCCTGGCCGCGGGCAGTTCTTC.

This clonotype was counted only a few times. For the CDR3, the DNA is TGTGCCAGCAGCTCGTCGAATGGGTATGAAAAAAACATTCAGTACTTC. Translation gives CASSSSNGYEKNIQYF. The chain recombines TRBV11-2 with TRBJ2-4; no clear D. Trimming stripped 4 bases from V and 4 bases from J, with 17 bases between. Germline V gene lookup returns CDR1 SGHAT and CDR2 FQNNGV. The CDR3 is 16 amino acids.

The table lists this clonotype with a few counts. CDR3 in DNA: TGCAGCGTTGATGGCGGGCCAAGAAACTATGGCTACACCTTC. As protein: CSVDGGPRNYGYTF. The J gene is TRBJ1-2, the V gene TRBV29-1, with D unclear. This CDR3 has 14 amino acids. Germline-derived CDR1 and CDR2 are SQVTM and ANQGSEA. V lost 3 bases to trimming and J lost 2 bases, with 13 bases between them.

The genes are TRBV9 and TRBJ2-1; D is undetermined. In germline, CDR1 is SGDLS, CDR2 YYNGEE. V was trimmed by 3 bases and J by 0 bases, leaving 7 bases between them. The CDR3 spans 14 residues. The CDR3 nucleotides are TGTGCCAGCAGCGGGTACAGCTCCTACAATGAGCAGTTCTTC. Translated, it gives CASSGYSSYNEQFF.

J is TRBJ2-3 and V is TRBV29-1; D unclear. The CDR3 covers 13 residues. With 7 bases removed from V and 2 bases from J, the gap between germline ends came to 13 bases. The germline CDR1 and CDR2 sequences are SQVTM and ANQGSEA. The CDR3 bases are TGCAGCGCGGGTTCGCGGCCCACAGATACGCAGTATTTT. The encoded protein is CSAGSRPTDTQYF.

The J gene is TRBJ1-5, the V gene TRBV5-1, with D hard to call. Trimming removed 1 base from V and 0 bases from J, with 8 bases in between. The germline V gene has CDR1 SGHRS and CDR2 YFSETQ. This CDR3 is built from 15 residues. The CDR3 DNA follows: TGCGCCAGCAGCTTGTTAGGATATAGCAATCAGCCCCAGCATTTT. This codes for CASSLLGYSNQPQHF.

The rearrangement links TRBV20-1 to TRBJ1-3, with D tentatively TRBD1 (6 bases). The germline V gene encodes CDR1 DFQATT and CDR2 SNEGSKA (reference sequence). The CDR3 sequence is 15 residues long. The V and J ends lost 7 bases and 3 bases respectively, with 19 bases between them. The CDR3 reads CSVPGRGWIGNTIYF. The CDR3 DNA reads TGCAGTGTTCCGGGCAGGGGATGGATTGGAAACACCATATATTTT.

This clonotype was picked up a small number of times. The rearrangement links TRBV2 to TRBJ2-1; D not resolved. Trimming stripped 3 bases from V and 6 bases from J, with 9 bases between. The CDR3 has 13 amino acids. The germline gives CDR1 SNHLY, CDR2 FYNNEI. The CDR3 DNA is TGTGCCAGCAGTGACGAGCTTATCAATGAGCAGTTCTTC. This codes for CASSDELINEQFF.

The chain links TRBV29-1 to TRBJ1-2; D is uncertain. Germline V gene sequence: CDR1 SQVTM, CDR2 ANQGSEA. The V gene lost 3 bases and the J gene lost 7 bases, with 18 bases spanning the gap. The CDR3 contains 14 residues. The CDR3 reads CSVEGGSQPPGYTF. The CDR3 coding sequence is TGCAGCGTTGAGGGAGGGTCCCAACCTCCTGGCTACACCTTC.

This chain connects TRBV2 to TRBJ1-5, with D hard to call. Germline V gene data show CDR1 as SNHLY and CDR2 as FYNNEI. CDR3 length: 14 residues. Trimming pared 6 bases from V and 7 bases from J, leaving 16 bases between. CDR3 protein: CASSPEEVEQPQHF. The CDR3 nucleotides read TGTGCCAGCAGCCCCGAGGAGGTAGAGCAGCCCCAGCATTTT.

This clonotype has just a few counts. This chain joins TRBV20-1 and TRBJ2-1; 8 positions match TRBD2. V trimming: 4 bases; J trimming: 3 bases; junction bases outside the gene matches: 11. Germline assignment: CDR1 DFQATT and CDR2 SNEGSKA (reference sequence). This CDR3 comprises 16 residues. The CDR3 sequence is CSANHQAGEGYNEQFF. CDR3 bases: TGCAGTGCTAACCACCAAGCGGGAGAGGGCTACAATGAGCAGTTCTTC.

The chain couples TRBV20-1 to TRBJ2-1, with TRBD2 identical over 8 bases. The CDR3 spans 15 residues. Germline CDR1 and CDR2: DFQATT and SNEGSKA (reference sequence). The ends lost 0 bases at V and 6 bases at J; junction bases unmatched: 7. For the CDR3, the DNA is TGCAGTGCTAGAGATGGGGCTAGCGGGTCCAATGAGCAGTTCTTC. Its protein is CSARDGASGSNEQFF.

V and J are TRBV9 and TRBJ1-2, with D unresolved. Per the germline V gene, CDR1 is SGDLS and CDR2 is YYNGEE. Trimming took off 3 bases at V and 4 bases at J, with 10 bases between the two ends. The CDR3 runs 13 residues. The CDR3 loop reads CASSGAPGYGYTF. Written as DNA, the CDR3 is TGTGCCAGCAGCGGGGCCCCCGGCTATGGCTACACCTTC. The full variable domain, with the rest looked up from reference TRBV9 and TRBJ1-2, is DSGVTQTPKHLITATGQRVTLRCSPRSGDLSVYWYQQSLDQGLQFLIQYYNGEERAKGNILERFSAQQFPDLHSELNLSSLELGDSALYFCASSGAPGYGYTFGSGTRLTVV.